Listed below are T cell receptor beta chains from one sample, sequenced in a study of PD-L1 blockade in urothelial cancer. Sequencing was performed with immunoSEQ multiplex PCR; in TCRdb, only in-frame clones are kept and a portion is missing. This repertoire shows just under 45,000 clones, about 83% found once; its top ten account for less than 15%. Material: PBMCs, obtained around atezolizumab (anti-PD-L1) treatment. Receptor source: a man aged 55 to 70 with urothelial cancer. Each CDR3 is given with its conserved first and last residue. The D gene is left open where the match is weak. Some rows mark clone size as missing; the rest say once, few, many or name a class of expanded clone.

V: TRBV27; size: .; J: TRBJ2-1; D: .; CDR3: CASKTLIRHSYNEQFF; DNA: TGTGCCAGCAAAACCCTCATCCGACACTCCTACAATGAGCAGTTCTTC
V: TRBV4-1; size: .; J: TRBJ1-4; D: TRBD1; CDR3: CASSHGGTAEKLFF; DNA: TGCGCCAGCAGCCATGGAGGGACAGCAGAAAAACTGTTTTTT
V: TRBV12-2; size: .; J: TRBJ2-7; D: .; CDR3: CASPKNYEQYF; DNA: TGTGCAAGTCCCAAAAACTACGAGCAGTACTTC
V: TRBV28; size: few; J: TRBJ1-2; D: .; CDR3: CASSSTRPGAGGYTF; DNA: TGTGCCAGCAGTTCCACAAGGCCAGGGGCGGGTGGCTACACCTTC
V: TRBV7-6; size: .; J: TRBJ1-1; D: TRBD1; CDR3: CASSLEDRRGPLGEAFF; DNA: TGTGCCAGCAGCTTAGAAGACAGGAGGGGGCCTTTAGGTGAAGCTTTCTTT
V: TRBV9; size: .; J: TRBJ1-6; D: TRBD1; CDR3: CASSVGGDRAGSPLHF; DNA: TGTGCCAGCAGCGTTGGAGGGGACAGGGCTGGTTCACCCCTCCACTTT
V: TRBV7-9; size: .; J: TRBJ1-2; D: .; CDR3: CASSFTGIRYGYTF; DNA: TGTGCCAGCAGCTTTACCGGGATCCGTTATGGCTACACCTTC
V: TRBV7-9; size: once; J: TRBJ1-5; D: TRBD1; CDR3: CASSLSGTDNQPQHF; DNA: TGTGCCAGCAGCTTATCCGGGACAGATAATCAGCCCCAGCATTTT
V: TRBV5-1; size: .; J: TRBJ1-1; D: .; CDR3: CASSQDGGDAEAFF; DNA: TGCGCCAGCTCACAGGATGGAGGGGACGCTGAAGCTTTCTTT
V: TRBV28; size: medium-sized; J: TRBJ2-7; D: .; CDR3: CASTHGRAQYF; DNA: TGTGCCAGCACCCACGGCAGGGCGCAGTACTTC
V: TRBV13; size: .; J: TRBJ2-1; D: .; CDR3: CASSLGQYNEQFF; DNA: TGTGCCAGCAGCCTCGGACAGTACAATGAGCAGTTCTTC
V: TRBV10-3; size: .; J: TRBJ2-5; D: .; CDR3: CASTRGGGMYQETQYF; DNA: TGTGCCTCCACGCGAGGGGGCGGGATGTACCAAGAGACCCAGTACTTC
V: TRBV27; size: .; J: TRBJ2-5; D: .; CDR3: CASSLWLGQGGADF; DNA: TGTGCCAGCAGTTTATGGCTAGGTCAGGGGGGCGCGGACTTC
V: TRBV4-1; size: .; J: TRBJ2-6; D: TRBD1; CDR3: CASSQIGRDRAGANVLTF; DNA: TGCGCCAGCAGCCAAATCGGCAGGGACAGGGCTGGGGCCAACGTCCTGACTTTC
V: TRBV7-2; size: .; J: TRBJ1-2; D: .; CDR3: CASSLGGGRYGYTF; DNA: TGTGCCAGCAGCCTTGGGGGGGGACGGTATGGCTACACCTTC
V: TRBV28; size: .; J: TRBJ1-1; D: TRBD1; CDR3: CASSDRGYARTEAFF; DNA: TGTGCCAGCAGCGACAGGGGATACGCACGCACTGAAGCTTTCTTT
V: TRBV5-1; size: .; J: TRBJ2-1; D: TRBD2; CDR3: CASSLDQGLAVGNEQFF; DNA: TGCGCCAGCAGCTTGGACCAAGGACTAGCGGTTGGGAATGAGCAGTTCTTC
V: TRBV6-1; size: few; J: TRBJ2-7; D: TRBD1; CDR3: CASSEVLWTGVTRHEQYF; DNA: TGTGCCAGCAGTGAAGTGCTCTGGACAGGGGTTACCCGACACGAGCAGTACTTC
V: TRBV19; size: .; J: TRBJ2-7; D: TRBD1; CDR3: CASSIDRTGAGEQYF; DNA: TGTGCCAGTAGTATAGACCGGACAGGGGCAGGCGAGCAGTACTTC
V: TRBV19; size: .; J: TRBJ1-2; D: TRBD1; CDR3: CASSRGQGAYGYTF; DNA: TGTGCCAGTAGTCGGGGACAGGGGGCCTATGGCTACACCTTC
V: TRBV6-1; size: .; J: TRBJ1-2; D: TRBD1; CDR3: CASSEEQGGTLVYGYTF; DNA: TGTGCCAGCAGTGAAGAACAGGGGGGAACGCTTGTCTATGGCTACACCTTC
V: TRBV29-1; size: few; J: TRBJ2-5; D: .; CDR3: CSVAGRETQYF; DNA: TGCAGCGTTGCGGGGAGGGAGACCCAGTACTTC
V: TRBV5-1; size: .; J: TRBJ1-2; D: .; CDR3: CASSLGSRAHYGYTF; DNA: TGCGCCAGCAGCTTGGGGTCCAGGGCGCACTATGGCTACACCTTC
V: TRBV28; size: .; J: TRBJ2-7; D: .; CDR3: CASSFPDRSPYEQYF; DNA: TGTGCCAGCAGTTTCCCCGACAGGTCCCCCTACGAGCAGTACTTC
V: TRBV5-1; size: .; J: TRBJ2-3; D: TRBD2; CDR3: CASSLGLAGVSTDTQYF; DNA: TGCGCCAGCAGCTTAGGACTAGCGGGGGTTAGCACAGATACGCAGTATTTT
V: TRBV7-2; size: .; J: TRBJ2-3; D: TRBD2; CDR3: CASSLSGGTDTQYF; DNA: TGTGCCAGCAGCCTAAGCGGGGGCACAGATACGCAGTATTTT
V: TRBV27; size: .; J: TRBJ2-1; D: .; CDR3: CASSLQAGGYSNEQFF; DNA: TGTGCCAGCAGTTTACAAGCCGGGGGTTATTCTAATGAGCAGTTCTTC
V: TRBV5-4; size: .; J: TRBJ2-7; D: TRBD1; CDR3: CASSPRDRSYEQYF; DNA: TGTGCCAGCAGCCCACGGGACAGGAGTTACGAGCAGTACTTC
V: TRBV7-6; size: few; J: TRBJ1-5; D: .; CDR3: CASSDGSRDQPQHF; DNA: TGTGCCAGCAGCGATGGTTCGAGAGATCAGCCCCAGCATTTT
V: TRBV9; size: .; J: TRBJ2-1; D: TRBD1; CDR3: CASSLRGLGYNEQFF; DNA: TGTGCCAGCAGCCTCAGGGGGTTAGGCTACAATGAGCAGTTCTTC
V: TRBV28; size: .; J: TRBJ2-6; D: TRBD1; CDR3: CASRGQAKISGANVLTF; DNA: TGTGCCAGCAGGGGACAGGCTAAAATTTCTGGGGCCAACGTCCTGACTTTC
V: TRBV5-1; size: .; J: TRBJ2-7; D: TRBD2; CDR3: CASSLIPSGGYGSSYEQYF; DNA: TGCGCCAGCAGCTTGATCCCTAGCGGGGGTTACGGAAGCTCCTACGAGCAGTACTTC
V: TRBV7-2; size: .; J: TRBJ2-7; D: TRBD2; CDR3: CASSLWGTEGGEQYF; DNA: TGTGCCAGCAGCTTATGGGGGACGGAGGGAGGGGAGCAGTACTTC
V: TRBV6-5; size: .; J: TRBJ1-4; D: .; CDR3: CASSYSPTANEKLFF; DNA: TGTGCCAGCAGTTACTCGCCCACGGCTAATGAAAAACTGTTTTTT
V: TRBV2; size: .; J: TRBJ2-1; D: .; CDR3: CASGRTGNNEQFF; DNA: TGTGCCAGCGGACGGACGGGAAACAATGAGCAGTTCTTC
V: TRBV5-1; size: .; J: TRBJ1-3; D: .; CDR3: CASSLTGRYGNTIYF; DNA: TGCGCCAGCAGCTTGACAGGACGCTATGGAAACACCATATATTTT
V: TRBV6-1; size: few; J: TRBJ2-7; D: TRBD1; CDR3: CASSPGTGGGYEQYF; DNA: TGTGCCAGCAGTCCCGGGACAGGGGGCGGGTACGAGCAGTACTTC
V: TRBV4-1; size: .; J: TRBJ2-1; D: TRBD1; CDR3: CASSLIPGQGFYNEQFF; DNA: TGCGCCAGCAGCCTAATACCGGGACAGGGGTTCTACAATGAGCAGTTCTTC
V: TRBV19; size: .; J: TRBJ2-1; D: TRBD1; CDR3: CASRNLGGQGRNEQFF; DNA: TGTGCCAGTAGGAACCTTGGGGGACAGGGGCGAAATGAGCAGTTCTTC
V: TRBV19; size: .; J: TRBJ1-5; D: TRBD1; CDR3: CASSRSSDRGNQPQHF; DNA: TGTGCCAGTAGCCGTTCCTCGGACAGGGGCAATCAGCCCCAGCATTTT
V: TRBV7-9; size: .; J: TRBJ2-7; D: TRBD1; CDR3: CASSKGQGAFYEQYF; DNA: TGTGCCAGCAGCAAAGGACAGGGGGCATTCTACGAGCAGTACTTC
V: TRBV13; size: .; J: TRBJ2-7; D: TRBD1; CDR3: CASSVSGTEAYEQYF; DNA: TGTGCCAGCAGCGTCTCCGGGACAGAAGCCTACGAGCAGTACTTC
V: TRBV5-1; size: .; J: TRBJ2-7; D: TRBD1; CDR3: CASSSINTGAEQYF; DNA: TGCGCCAGCAGCTCTATCAATACAGGGGCCGAGCAGTACTTC
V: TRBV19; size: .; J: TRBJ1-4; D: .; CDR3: CASSEAGRGKLFF; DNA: TGTGCCAGTAGTGAGGCCGGCAGGGGAAAACTGTTTTTT
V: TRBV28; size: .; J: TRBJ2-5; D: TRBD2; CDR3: CASRKAGGGETQYF; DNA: TGTGCCAGCCGGAAAGCGGGGGGAGGGGAGACCCAGTACTTC
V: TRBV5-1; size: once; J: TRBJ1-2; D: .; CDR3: CASSSGTFAFYGYTF; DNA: TGCGCCAGCAGCTCCGGGACTTTTGCCTTCTATGGCTACACCTTC
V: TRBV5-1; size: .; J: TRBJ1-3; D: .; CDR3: CASSLEGGDGNTIYF; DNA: TGCGCCAGCAGCTTGGAAGGGGGGGACGGAAACACCATATATTTT
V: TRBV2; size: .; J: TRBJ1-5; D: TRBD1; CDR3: CASSELAGGYQPQHF; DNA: TGTGCCAGCAGTGAACTGGCAGGGGGGTATCAGCCCCAGCATTTT
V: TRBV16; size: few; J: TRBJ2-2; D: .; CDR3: CASSQSGGNTGELFF; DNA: TGTGCCAGCAGCCAATCTGGGGGCAACACCGGGGAGCTGTTTTTT
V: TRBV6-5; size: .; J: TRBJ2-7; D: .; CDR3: CASSPGQRAHEWQYF; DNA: TGTGCCAGCAGTCCAGGACAGAGAGCGCACGAGTGGCAGTACTTC
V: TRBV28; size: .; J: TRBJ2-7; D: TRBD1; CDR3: CASRGTANSYEQYF; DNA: TGTGCCAGCAGAGGGACAGCGAACTCCTACGAGCAGTACTTC
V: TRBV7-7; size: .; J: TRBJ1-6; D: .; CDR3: CASSLGRNSPLHF; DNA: TGTGCCAGCAGCTTAGGTAGAAATTCACCCCTCCACTTT
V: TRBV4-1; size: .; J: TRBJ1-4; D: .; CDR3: CASSQGRGQTNEKLFF; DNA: TGCGCCAGCAGCCAAGGGCGCGGCCAGACGAATGAAAAACTGTTTTTT
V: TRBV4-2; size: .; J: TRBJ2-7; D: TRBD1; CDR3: CASSHRQGAGYEQYF; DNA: TGTGCCAGCAGCCATAGACAGGGGGCGGGATACGAGCAGTACTTC
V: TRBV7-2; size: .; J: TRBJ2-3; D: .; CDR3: CASSLEGSGTDTQYF; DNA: TGTGCCAGCAGCTTAGAAGGGAGTGGCACAGATACGCAGTATTTT